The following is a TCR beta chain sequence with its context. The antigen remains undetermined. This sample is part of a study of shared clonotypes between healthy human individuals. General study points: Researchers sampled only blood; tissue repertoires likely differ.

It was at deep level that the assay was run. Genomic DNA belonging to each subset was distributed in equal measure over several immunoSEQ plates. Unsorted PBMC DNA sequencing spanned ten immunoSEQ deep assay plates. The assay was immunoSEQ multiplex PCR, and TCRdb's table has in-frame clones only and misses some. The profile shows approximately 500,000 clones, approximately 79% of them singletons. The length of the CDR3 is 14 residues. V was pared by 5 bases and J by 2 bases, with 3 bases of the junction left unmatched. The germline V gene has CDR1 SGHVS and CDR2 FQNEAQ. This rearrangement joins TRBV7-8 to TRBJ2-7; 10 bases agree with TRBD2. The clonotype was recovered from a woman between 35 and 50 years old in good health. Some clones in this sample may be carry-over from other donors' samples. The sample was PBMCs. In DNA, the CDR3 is TGTGCCAGCAGCCAAGGACTAGCGGCCTACGAGCAGTACTTC. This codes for CASSQGLAAYEQYF.